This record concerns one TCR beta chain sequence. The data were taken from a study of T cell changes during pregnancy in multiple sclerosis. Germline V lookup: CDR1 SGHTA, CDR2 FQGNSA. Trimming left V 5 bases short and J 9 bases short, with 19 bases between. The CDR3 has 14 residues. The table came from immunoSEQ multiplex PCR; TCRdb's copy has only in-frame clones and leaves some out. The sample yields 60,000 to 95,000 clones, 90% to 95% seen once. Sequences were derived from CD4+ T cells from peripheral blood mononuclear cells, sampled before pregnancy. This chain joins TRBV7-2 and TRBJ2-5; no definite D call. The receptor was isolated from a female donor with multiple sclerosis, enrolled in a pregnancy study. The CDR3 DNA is TGTGCCAGCAGCCGAATACCCGAGAGTTCTCCCCAGTACTTC. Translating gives CASSRIPESSPQYF.